The 9 T cell receptor beta chains reported below all come from one sample, sequenced in a study of blood T cell repertoires in COVID-19. Libraries were prepared by immunoSEQ multiplex PCR; TCRdb keeps only in-frame clonotypes and omits some of them. This sample yields about 300,000 clones, of which around 83% are seen a single time; about 1.2% belongs to the top ten. Sample: peripheral blood. The source of these receptors is a woman between 45 and 60 years old with acute or convalescent COVID-19.

J is TRBJ1-3 and V is TRBV5-6; D gene uncertain. The V gene lost 2 bases and the J gene lost 0 bases, with 9 bases spanning the gap. This CDR3 contains 15 residues. Germline V CDR1 and CDR2: SGHDT, YYEEEE. The CDR3 DNA follows: TGTGCCAGCAGCTTTAGGGAGAGCTCTGGAAACACCATATATTTT. Its translation is CASSFRESSGNTIYF. The variable domain in full, with the rest retrieved from reference TRBV5-6 and TRBJ1-3, is DAGVTQSPTHLIKTRGQQVTLRCSPKSGHDTVSWYQQALGQGPQFIFQYYEEEERQRGNFPDRFSGHQFPNYSSELNVNALLLGDSALYLCASSFRESSGNTIYFGEGSWLTVV.

V gene TRBV5-1 combines with J gene TRBJ1-1; possibly TRBD1 for D (6 bases). Germline-derived CDR1 and CDR2 are SGHRS and YFSETQ. There are 13 residues in the CDR3. Trimming shortened V by 3 bases and J by 5 bases, and 11 bases separated the two germline ends. CDR3 region: CASSYSGETEAFF. CDR3 sequence (DNA): TGCGCCAGCAGCTACTCAGGGGAGACTGAAGCTTTCTTT.

V usage is TRBV7-3 and J usage is TRBJ2-1; 9 bases map to TRBD2. The CDR3 has 15 residues. Germline assignment: CDR1 SGHTA and CDR2 FQGTGA. The V gene end was trimmed by 3 bases and the J gene end by 7 bases; junction bases not matched to a gene: 7. The CDR3 DNA reads as TGTGCCAGCAGCTTTAGCGGGAGTTTGGGGAATGAGCAGTTCTTC. This sequence encodes CASSFSGSLGNEQFF.

This clone was observed a few times. J is TRBJ2-7 and V is TRBV30, with a possible D match to TRBD1 (6 bases). Between the trimmed V and J ends, which lost 4 bases and 0 bases, there was a span of 16 bases. CDR1 is GTSNPN and CDR2 is SVGIG in the germline V gene (reference sequence). This CDR3 region has 15 residues. CDR3: CAWTLSGAFSYEQYF. In DNA, the CDR3 is TGTGCCTGGACCCTCTCAGGGGCGTTCTCCTACGAGCAGTACTTC.

The V and J genes are TRBV29-1 and TRBJ1-1; D uncertain. Trimming removed 5 bases from V and 4 bases from J, with 14 bases in between. CDR3 length: 13 amino acids. Germline V CDR1 and CDR2: SQVTM, ANQGSEA. This CDR3 is CSVKPAAPTEAFF. The CDR3 DNA reads as TGCAGCGTTAAACCGGCGGCCCCCACTGAAGCTTTCTTT.

DNA for the CDR3: TGTGCCAGCAGTTCCGACAGGGTTAGCAATCAGCCCCAGCATTTT. Translated: CASSSDRVSNQPQHF. This rearrangement joins TRBV7-9 to TRBJ1-5; TRBD1 matches at 7 bases. Germline V CDR1 and CDR2: SEHNR, FQNEAQ (reference sequence). J lost 0 bases, V lost 6 bases, and 5 bases had no gene match. This CDR3 contains 15 residues.

The chain couples TRBV7-2 to TRBJ1-4; D remains unclear. V lost 5 bases to trimming and J lost 1 base, with 5 bases between them. The length of the CDR3 is 13 residues. Germline lookup yields CDR1 SGHTA and CDR2 FQGNSA. The DNA of the CDR3 is TGTGCCAGCAGCCGGGGAACTAATGAAAAACTGTTTTTT. Translation gives CASSRGTNEKLFF. The entire variable domain, with the rest obtained from reference TRBV7-2 and TRBJ1-4, is as follows: GAGVSQSPSNKVTEKGKDVELRCDPISGHTALYWYRQSLGQGLEFLIYFQGNSAPDKSGLPSDRFSAERTGGSVSTLTIQRTQQEDSAVYLCASSRGTNEKLFFGSGTQLSVL.

V and J are TRBV11-2 and TRBJ1-2, with TRBD1 matching 10 bases. The V gene's germline CDR1 is SGHAT and CDR2 FQNNGV. V gave up 5 bases and J gave up 3 bases; unmatched junction bases: 9. The CDR3 sequence is 16 residues long. In nucleotides, the CDR3 is TGTGCCAGCAGCCCCTCCCCAGGACAGGGGGACTATGGCTACACCTTC. Translation: CASSPSPGQGDYGYTF.

The chain is built from TRBV5-4 and TRBJ2-5, with TRBD2 matching 7 bases. The V gene's germline CDR1 is SGHNT and CDR2 YYREEE (reference sequence). The CDR3 consists of 15 residues. V shed 4 bases, J shed 2 bases, and the junction held 8 bases outside the gene matches. For the CDR3, the DNA is TGTGCCAGCAGCACCACTAGCGCCCCACAAGAGACCCAGTACTTC. Protein product: CASSTTSAPQETQYF.